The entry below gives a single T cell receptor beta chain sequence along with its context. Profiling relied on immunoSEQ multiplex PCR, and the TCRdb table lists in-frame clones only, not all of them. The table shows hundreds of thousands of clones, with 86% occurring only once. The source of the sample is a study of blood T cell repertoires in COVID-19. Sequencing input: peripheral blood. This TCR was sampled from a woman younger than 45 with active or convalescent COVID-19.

Written as DNA, the CDR3 is TGTGCCAGCAGTTTCCGGGACAATGAGCAGTTCTTC. Its protein product is CASSFRDNEQFF. The chain is built from TRBV6-5 and TRBJ2-1, with D hard to call. V lost 4 bases to trimming and J lost 5 bases, with 6 bases between them. Germline values: CDR1 MNHEY, CDR2 SVGAGI. The length of the CDR3 is 12 residues.